Shown below are 27 T cell receptor beta chains from a single sample sequenced in a study of T cells in Graves' hyperthyroidism and ophthalmopathy. TCR beta CDR3 sequences were amplified from RNA transcripts. The TCR CDR3 first-round RT-PCR relied on the HTBI primer set. TCRdb re-derived calls from the multiplex PCR reads in MiXCR, one entry per CDR3 protein. The sample consists of approximately 380,000 distinct CDR3 sequences, over 15% of them appearing once. The sample consisted of blood. The receptor set was obtained from a young woman with Graves' hyperthyroidism.

This clonotype was seen many times. At one of its ends the junction is not consistent with the germline gene, which may arise from a read error. The V gene is TRBV7-2, the J gene TRBJ1-1, with D tentatively TRBD1 (6 bases). CDR3 length equals 14 residues. The germline CDR1 and CDR2 sequences are SGHTA and FQGNSA. CDR3 loop: CASSFRTVNTEASF. The CDR3 nucleotides read TGTGCCAGCAGCTTTCGGACAGTGAACACTGAAGCTTCCTTT.

This clonotype appeared many times. The chain is built from TRBV6-4 and TRBJ1-5, with D tentatively TRBD1 (5 bases). The CDR3 spans 12 residues. Germline V gives CDR1 MRHNA, CDR2 SNTAGT. V dropped 6 bases and J dropped 4 bases, with 7 bases sitting between them. The CDR3 reads CASRRQNQPQHF. The DNA of the CDR3 is TGTGCCAGCAGAAGACAGAATCAGCCCCAGCATTTT.

Written as DNA, the CDR3 is TGTGCCAGCAGGACGGGACCCGGGGGCGGGGAGCTGTTTTTT. Protein sequence: CASRTGPGGGELFF. The chain uses TRBV12-3 or TRBV12-4 and TRBJ2-2, with D possibly being TRBD2 (6 bases). The CDR3 loop spans 14 amino acids. The V end lost 6 bases, the J end lost 7 bases, and 15 bases lay between the germline ends.

In the case of this clonotype: Being one base from a much bigger clone, this may be a read error. The rearrangement links TRBV6-2 or TRBV6-3 to TRBJ1-5, with D possibly matching TRBD1 (5 bases). CDR3 length equals 14 residues. The germline V gene encodes CDR1 MNHEY and CDR2 SVGEGT. The CDR3 nucleotides are TGTGTCAGCAGTTATTTGGGGCTTAATCAGCCCCAGCATTTT. Translated: CVSSYLGLNQPQHF.

In the case of this clonotype: A much bigger clone sits one base away, suggesting this may be a read error. The rearrangement uses TRBV15 and TRBJ1-2, with D maybe TRBD1 (6 bases). This CDR3 is 18 amino acids long. Germline V gene data show CDR1 as LNHNV and CDR2 as YYDKDF (reference sequence). Here the CDR3 DNA reads TGTGCCACCGGCAGAGATCTGGGCAGGGGTTTCGGGTTTGACGGCTACACCTTC. This gives the protein CATGRDLGRGFGFDGYTF.

This clonotype was recorded many times. This chain links TRBV6-5 with TRBJ1-3; D gene ambiguous. V was cut by 4 bases and J by 0 bases, with 10 bases left in between. Germline CDR1 and CDR2: MNHEY and SVGAGI. The CDR3 is 15 amino acids. The CDR3 loop is CASSWRASSGNTIYF. In nucleotides, the CDR3 is TGTGCCAGCAGTTGGAGGGCGAGCTCTGGAAACACCATATATTTT.

This clonotype was counted at least ten times. This chain connects TRBV20-1 to TRBJ1-6, with unresolved D. CDR3 length equals 16 residues. Trimming shortened V by 3 bases and J by 3 bases, and 15 bases separated the two germline ends. From germline, CDR1 is DFQATT and CDR2 SNEGSKA (reference sequence). The CDR3 region has the DNA TGCAGTGCTAGGGTATCATATGGTCTCTATAATTCACCCCTCCACTTT. Translation gives CSARVSYGLYNSPLHF.

This clonotype was seen many times. The chain has TRBV12-3 or TRBV12-4 and TRBJ1-1; D gene unclear. CDR3 length: 14 amino acids. Trimming stripped 6 bases from V and 0 bases from J, with 11 bases between. CDR3 residues: CASRLQTMNTEAFF. The CDR3 nucleotides read TGTGCCAGCAGGCTGCAGACAATGAACACTGAAGCTTTCTTT.

This clonotype was counted ten times or more. This sequence joins TRBV6-1 and TRBJ1-2; 7 nucleotides align to TRBD1. CDR1 and CDR2 (germline): MNHNS, SASEGT. CDR3 length: 13 residues. J gave up 8 bases and V 2 bases, and 5 bases lay outside the gene matches. The CDR3 nucleotides are TGTGCCAGCAGTGAATTTGGACAGGAGGGCTACACCTTC. Protein: CASSEFGQEGYTF.

This clonotype was seen at least ten times. The junction and the germline gene differ at one end; a read error may be behind it. The rearrangement joins TRBV11-2 to TRBJ2-6, with TRBD1 identical over 7 bases. The CDR3 has 13 amino acids. Germline V gene sequence: CDR1 SGHAT, CDR2 FQNNGV. The CDR3 loop reads CASSHALPGQGAF. CDR3 sequence (DNA): TGTGCCAGCAGCCACGCCCTGCCCGGGCAGGGGGCTTTC.

The table lists this clonotype with many counts. The junction differs from germline at one of its ends, possibly a read error. The chain has TRBV30 and TRBJ2-7; D uncertain. This CDR3 region has 12 residues. Germline CDR1 GTSNPN, CDR2 SVGIG (reference sequence). CDR3 DNA sequence: TGCGCCAGCACCGGACCATCCTACGAGCAGTACTTC. Translation: CASTGPSYEQYF. Supplemented by reference TRBV30 and TRBJ2-7, the full variable domain reads SQTIHQWPATLVQPVGSPLSLECTVEGTSNPNLYWYRQAAGRGLQLLFYSVGIGQISSEVPQNLSASRPQDRQFILSSKKLLLSDSGFYLCASTGPSYEQYFGPGTRLTVT.

Ten or more counts support this clonotype. The chain employs TRBV7-3 and TRBJ1-1; 12 bases match TRBD1. Germline V gives CDR1 SGHTA, CDR2 FQGTGA. The trim removed 1 base at V and 5 bases at J, leaving 2 bases unmatched. CDR3 length: 15 amino acids. Here the CDR3 reads CASSLRDRGRTEAFF. The DNA for the CDR3 is TGTGCCAGCAGCTTAAGGGACAGGGGGCGAACTGAAGCTTTCTTT.

The chain is built from TRBV12-3 or TRBV12-4 and TRBJ2-7, with unresolved D. The CDR3 has 12 amino acids. Trimming took off 6 bases at V and 0 bases at J, with 6 bases between the two ends. The CDR3 reads CASRARSYEQYF. The CDR3 nucleotides are TGTGCCAGCAGGGCCCGCTCCTACGAGCAGTACTTC.

This clonotype was seen repeatedly, ten times or more. V is TRBV7-3 and J is TRBJ2-7; 9 nucleotides line up with TRBD2. CDR1 and CDR2 (germline): SGHTA, FQGTGA. The ends lost 1 base at V and 7 bases at J; junction bases unmatched: 11. This CDR3 spans 16 amino acids. The CDR3 sequence is CASSLNVGLAGSEQYF. Written as DNA, the CDR3 is TGTGCCAGCAGCTTAAATGTAGGGCTAGCGGGGAGTGAGCAGTACTTC.

In this sample, this clonotype turned up many times. The rearrangement uses TRBV6-1 and TRBJ1-5; no definite D call. This CDR3 region has 12 residues. Per the germline V gene, CDR1 is MNHNS and CDR2 is SASEGT. Trimming stripped 8 bases from V and 6 bases from J, with 11 bases between. CDR3 DNA sequence: TGTGCCAGCGACAAGCTGGGTCAGCCCCAGCATTTT. Its translation is CASDKLGQPQHF.

To note about this clonotype: A much larger clone lies a single base off, so this may be a read error. The missing conserved phenylalanine or tryptophan at the end of this CDR3 makes a read error likely. The chain uses TRBV19 and TRBJ2-3; D remains ambiguous. This CDR3 spans 15 amino acids. Trimming shortened V by 3 bases and J by 0 bases, and 10 bases separated the two germline ends. CDR1 and CDR2 from the germline V gene are LNHDA and SQIVND (reference sequence). Here the CDR3 reads CASSIFWRSTDTQYC. CDR3 coding DNA: TGTGCCAGTAGTATTTTTTGGCGGAGCACAGATACGCAGTATTGT.

Remarks on this clonotype: A much larger clone sits a single nucleotide away, making a read error possible. The chain joins TRBV30 to TRBJ2-7; weak D call: TRBD1 (6 bases). The CDR3 loop spans 14 amino acids. The germline V gene has CDR1 GTSNPN and CDR2 SVGIG (reference sequence). In DNA form, the CDR3 reads TGTGCCTGGAGTTTAACAGGGATTAGGAACGAGCAGGACTTC. Translation: CAWSLTGIRNEQDF. Full variable domain (remainder filled in from reference TRBV30 and TRBJ2-7): SQTIHQWPATLVQPVGSPLSLECTVEGTSNPNLYWYRQAAGRGLQLLFYSVGIGQISSEVPQNLSASRPQDRQFILSSKKLLLSDSGFYLCAWSLTGIRNEQDFGPGTRLTVT.

This clonotype was recorded many times. This chain connects TRBV9 to TRBJ1-5; tentatively, D is TRBD1 (6 bases). Germline values: CDR1 SGDLS, CDR2 YYNGEE. The CDR3 is 15 amino acids. Deletions cut 4 bases from V and 7 bases from J, with 18 bases between. The CDR3 here is CASSPRGGRGQPQHF. CDR3 sequence (DNA): TGTGCCAGCAGCCCCCGGGGGGGGAGGGGGCAGCCCCAGCATTTT.

This clonotype was recorded many times. The V and J genes are TRBV6-4 and TRBJ1-5; 8 nucleotides align to TRBD1. CDR1 MRHNA and CDR2 SNTAGT come from the germline V gene. Trimming cost V 0 bases and J 2 bases; bases outside gene matches: 0. This CDR3 spans 15 amino acids. The CDR3 coding sequence is TGTGCCAGCAGTGACTCGACAGGGGGCAATCAGCCCCAGCATTTT. Amino acid sequence: CASSDSTGGNQPQHF.

The rearrangement uses TRBV6-1 and TRBJ1-1; no clear D gene. V was clipped by 5 bases and J by 4 bases, with 17 bases between them. This CDR3 has 15 amino acids. Germline CDR1 reads MNHNS; CDR2 reads SASEGT. As DNA, the CDR3 is TGTGCCAGCAGTCAGATCTGGAGTGCGGGCACTGAAGCTTTCTTT. Protein sequence: CASSQIWSAGTEAFF.

This clonotype was picked up many times. V and J are TRBV6-1 and TRBJ2-7; a possible D gene is TRBD2 (6 bases). There are 13 residues in the CDR3. Germline lookup yields CDR1 MNHNS and CDR2 SASEGT. V lost 8 bases, J lost 1 base, and 12 bases lay in between. The DNA for the CDR3 is TGTGCCAGCGTCGGGGGACTGTCCTACGAGCAGTACTTC. Protein product: CASVGGLSYEQYF.

This clonotype was picked up many times. This chain joins TRBV7-8 and TRBJ1-2; the D is unclear. Germline CDR1 and CDR2: SGHVS and FQNEAQ. This CDR3 region has 16 residues. Trimming stripped 4 bases from V and 0 bases from J, with 15 bases between. DNA of the CDR3: TGTGCCAGCAGCTCCCAACGCCACCCGACTAACTATGGCTACACCTTC. It encodes CASSSQRHPTNYGYTF.

In its sample, this clonotype was seen many times. The gene calls are TRBV27 and TRBJ2-7, with TRBD1 matching 7 bases. Germline CDR1 reads MNHEY; CDR2 reads SMNVEV (reference sequence). CDR3 size: 13 residues. Trimming cost V 8 bases and J 2 bases; bases outside gene matches: 6. The CDR3 loop is CASSKGATYEQYF. In DNA, the CDR3 is TGTGCCAGCTCCAAGGGGGCAACCTACGAGCAGTACTTC.

This clonotype was seen ten or more times. The rearrangement links TRBV11-2 to TRBJ1-5; D possibly corresponds to TRBD1 (5 bases). With 7 bases removed from V and 3 bases from J, the gap between germline ends came to 22 bases. The CDR3 runs 17 residues. Germline assignment: CDR1 SGHAT and CDR2 FQNNGV. CDR3 nucleotides: TGTGCCAGCAACTCCCCTTGGGGGGAAAAAGCCAATCAGCCCCAGCATTTT. It encodes CASNSPWGEKANQPQHF.

This clonotype has a count of ten or more. The rearrangement joins TRBV6-1 to TRBJ2-2; D gene ambiguous. V was trimmed by 6 bases and J by 5 bases, leaving 10 bases between them. From germline, CDR1 is MNHNS and CDR2 SASEGT. The CDR3 is 13 residues long. The CDR3 DNA sequence: TGTGCCAGCAGCCCGAAGGAAACCGGGGAGCTGTTTTTT. It encodes CASSPKETGELFF.

In its sample, this clonotype was seen many times. The rearrangement joins TRBV20-1 to TRBJ1-3; possibly TRBD1 for D (5 bases). Looked up from germline, CDR1 is DFQATT and CDR2 is SNEGSKA (reference sequence). Trimming removed 2 bases from V and 2 bases from J, with 7 bases in between. The CDR3 runs 13 residues. In DNA form, the CDR3 reads TGCAGTGCTAGAAGCAGGGCTGGAAACACCATATATTTT. Translated, it gives CSARSRAGNTIYF.

This clonotype came up many times. The J gene is TRBJ2-2, the V gene TRBV4-1, with 7 bases matching TRBD1. Germline CDR1 and CDR2: MGHRA and YSYEKL. The CDR3 spans 14 residues. V lost 3 bases to trimming and J lost 6 bases; unmatched junction nucleotides: 4. The CDR3: CASSHRQGAGELFF. Written as DNA, the CDR3 is TGCGCCAGCAGCCATCGACAGGGCGCCGGGGAGCTGTTTTTT.